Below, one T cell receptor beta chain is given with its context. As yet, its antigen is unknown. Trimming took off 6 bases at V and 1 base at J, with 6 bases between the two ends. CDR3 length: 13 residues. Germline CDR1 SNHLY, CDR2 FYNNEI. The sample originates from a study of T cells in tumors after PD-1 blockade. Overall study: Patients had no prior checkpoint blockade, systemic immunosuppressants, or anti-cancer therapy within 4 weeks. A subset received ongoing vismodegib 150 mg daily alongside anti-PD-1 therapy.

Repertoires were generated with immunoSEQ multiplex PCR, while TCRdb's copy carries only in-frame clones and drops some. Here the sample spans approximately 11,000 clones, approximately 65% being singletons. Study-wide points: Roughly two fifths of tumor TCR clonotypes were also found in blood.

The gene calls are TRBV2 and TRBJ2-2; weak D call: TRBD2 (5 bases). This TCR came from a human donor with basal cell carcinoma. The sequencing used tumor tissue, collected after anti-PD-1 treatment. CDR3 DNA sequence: TGTGCCAGCAGGAGGGAGAACACCGGGGAGCTGTTTTTT. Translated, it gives CASRRENTGELFF.